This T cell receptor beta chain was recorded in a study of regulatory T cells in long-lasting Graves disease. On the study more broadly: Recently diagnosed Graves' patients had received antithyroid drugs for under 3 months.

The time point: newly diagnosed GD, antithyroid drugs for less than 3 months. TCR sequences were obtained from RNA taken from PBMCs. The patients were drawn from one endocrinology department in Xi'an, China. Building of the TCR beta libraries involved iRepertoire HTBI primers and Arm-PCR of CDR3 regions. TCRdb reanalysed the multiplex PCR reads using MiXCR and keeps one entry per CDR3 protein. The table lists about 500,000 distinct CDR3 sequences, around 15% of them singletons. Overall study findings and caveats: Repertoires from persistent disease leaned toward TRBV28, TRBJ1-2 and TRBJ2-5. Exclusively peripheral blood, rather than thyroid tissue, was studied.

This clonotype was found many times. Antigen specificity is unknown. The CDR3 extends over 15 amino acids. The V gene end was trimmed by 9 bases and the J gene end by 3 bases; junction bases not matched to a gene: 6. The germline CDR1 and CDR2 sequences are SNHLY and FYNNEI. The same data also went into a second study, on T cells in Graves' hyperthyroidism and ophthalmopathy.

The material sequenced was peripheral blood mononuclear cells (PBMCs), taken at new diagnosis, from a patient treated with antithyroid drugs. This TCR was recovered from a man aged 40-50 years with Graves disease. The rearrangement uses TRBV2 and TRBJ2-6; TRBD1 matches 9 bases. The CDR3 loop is CASGPGQGGANVLTF. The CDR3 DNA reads TGTGCCAGTGGCCCGGGACAGGGTGGGGCCAACGTCCTGACTTTC.